This T cell receptor beta chain was captured in a study of cytomegalovirus exposure and HLA in healthy donors. Across the study: Later analysis reported that the roughly 110 validation repertoires shared the platform of the approximately 670 first-cohort repertoires.

From the approximately 110-subject validation cohort, which was separate from the roughly 700-subject first cohort, the donors were drawn. Per the germline V gene, CDR1 is MDHEN and CDR2 is SYDVKM. V lost 2 bases, J lost 5 bases, and 5 bases stayed unmatched. The CDR3 extends over 14 amino acids. The assay was immunoSEQ multiplex PCR, and TCRdb's table has in-frame clones only and misses some. The sample has roughly 230,000 clones; about 90% are singletons. The chain joins TRBV28 to TRBJ1-2, with 7 bases matching TRBD1. The source is a woman under 40 in good health and CMV-seronegative. Source material: PBMCs. CDR3 in amino acids: CASSLSTGAYGYTF. In DNA form, the CDR3 reads TGTGCCAGCAGTTTAAGCACAGGGGCATATGGCTACACCTTC.